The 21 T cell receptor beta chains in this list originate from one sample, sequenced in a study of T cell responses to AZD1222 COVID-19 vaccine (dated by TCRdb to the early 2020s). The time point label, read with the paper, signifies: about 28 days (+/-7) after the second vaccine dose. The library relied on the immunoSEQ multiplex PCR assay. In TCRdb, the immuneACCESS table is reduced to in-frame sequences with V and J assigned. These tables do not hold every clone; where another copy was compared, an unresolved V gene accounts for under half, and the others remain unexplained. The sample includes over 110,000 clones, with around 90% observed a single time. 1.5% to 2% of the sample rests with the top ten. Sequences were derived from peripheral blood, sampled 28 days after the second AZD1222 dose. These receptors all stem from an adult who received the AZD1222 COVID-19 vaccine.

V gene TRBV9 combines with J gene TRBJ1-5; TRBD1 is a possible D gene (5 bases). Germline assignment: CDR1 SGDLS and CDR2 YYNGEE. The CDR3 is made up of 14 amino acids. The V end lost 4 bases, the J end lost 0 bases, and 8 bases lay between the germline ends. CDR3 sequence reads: CASSSGRSNQPQHF. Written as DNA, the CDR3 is TGTGCCAGCAGCTCGGGGCGTAGCAATCAGCCCCAGCATTTT.

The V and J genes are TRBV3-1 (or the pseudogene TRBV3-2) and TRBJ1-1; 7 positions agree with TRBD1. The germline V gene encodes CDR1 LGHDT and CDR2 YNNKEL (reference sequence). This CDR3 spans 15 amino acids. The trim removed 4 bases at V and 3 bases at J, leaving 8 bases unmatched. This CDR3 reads CASSPPGTAHTEAFF. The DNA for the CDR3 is TGTGCCAGCAGCCCTCCCGGGACAGCCCACACTGAAGCTTTCTTT.

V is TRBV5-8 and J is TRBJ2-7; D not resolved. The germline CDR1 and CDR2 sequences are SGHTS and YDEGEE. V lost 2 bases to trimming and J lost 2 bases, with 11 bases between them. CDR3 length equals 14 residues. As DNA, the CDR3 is TGTGCCAGCAGCTTCGTTTCCATCCCCTACGAGCAGTACTTC. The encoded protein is CASSFVSIPYEQYF.

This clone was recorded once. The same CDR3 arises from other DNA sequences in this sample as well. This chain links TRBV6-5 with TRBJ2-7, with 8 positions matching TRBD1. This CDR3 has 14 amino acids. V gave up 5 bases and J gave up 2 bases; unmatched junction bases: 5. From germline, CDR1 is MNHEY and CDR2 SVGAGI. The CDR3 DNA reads TGTGCCAGCAGTCTTACAGGGGGAACCTACGAGCAGTACTTC. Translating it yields CASSLTGGTYEQYF.

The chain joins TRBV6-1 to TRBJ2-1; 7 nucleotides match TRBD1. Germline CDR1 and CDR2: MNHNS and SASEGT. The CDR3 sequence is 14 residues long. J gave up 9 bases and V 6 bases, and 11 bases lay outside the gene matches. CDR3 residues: CASSLLDRVGEQFF. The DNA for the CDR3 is TGTGCCAGCAGCCTCCTTGACAGGGTGGGTGAGCAGTTCTTC.

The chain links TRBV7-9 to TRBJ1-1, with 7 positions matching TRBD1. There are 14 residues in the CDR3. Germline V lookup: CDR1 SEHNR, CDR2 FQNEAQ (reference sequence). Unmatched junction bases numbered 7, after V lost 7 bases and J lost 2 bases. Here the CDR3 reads CASKPGQSNTEAFF. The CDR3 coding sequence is TGTGCCAGCAAACCGGGACAGTCTAACACTGAAGCTTTCTTT.

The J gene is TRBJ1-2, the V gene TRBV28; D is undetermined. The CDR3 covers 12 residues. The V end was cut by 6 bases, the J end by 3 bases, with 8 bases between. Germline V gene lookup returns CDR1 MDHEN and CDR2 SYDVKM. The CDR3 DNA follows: TGTGCCAGCAGGTCGGGATACTATGGCTACACCTTC. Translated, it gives CASRSGYYGYTF.

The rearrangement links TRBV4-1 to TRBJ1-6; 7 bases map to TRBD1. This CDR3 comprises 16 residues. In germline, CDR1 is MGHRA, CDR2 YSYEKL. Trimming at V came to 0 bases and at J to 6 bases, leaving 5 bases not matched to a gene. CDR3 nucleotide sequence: TGCGCCAGCAGCCAAGAGGGCCGGGACAGTAATTCACCCCTCCACTTT. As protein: CASSQEGRDSNSPLHF.

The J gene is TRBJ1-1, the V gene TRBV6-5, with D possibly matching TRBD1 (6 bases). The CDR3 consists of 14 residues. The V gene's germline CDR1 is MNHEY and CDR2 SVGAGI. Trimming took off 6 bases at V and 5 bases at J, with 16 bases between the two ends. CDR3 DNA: TGTGCCAGCAGCAGCCCACAGGGTTGGACTGAAGCTTTCTTT. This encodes CASSSPQGWTEAFF.

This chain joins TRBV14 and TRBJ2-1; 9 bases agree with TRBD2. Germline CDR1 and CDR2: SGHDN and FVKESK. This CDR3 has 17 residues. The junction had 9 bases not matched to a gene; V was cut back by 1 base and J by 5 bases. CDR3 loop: CASSQALTSGDHNEQFF. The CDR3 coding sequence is TGTGCCAGCAGCCAAGCTCTGACTAGCGGAGACCACAATGAGCAGTTCTTC.

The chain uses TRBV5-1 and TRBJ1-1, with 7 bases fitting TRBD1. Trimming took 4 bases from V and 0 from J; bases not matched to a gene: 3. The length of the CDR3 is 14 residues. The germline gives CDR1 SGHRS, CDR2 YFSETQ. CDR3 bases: TGCGCCAGCAGCCGGGACAGCATGAACACTGAAGCTTTCTTT. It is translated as CASSRDSMNTEAFF. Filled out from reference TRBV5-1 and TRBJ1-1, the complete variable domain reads KAGVTQTPRYLIKTRGQQVTLSCSPISGHRSVSWYQQTPGQGLQFLFEYFSETQRNKGNFPGRFSGRQFSNSRSEMNVSTLELGDSALYLCASSRDSMNTEAFFGQGTRLTVV.

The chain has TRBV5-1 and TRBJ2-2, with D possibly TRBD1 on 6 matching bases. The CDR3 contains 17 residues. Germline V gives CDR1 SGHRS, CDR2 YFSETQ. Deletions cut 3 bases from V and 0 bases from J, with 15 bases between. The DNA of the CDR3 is TGCGCCAGCAGCTCTACCCCGAGACAGGCGAACACCGGGGAGCTGTTTTTT. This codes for CASSSTPRQANTGELFF.

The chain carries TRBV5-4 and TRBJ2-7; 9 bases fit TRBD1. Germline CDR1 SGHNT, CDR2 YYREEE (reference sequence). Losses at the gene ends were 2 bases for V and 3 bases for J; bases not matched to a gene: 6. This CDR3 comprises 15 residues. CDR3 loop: CASSLQGAPSYEQYF. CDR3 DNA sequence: TGTGCCAGCAGCTTACAGGGGGCACCCAGCTACGAGCAGTACTTC.

The CDR3 bases are TGTGCCAGCAGCCCCTGGGATCGTGATGAGCAGTTCTTC. Amino acids: CASSPWDRDEQFF. This sequence joins TRBV11-2 and TRBJ2-1; D uncertain. Germline-derived CDR1 and CDR2 are SGHAT and FQNNGV. Trimming shortened V by 5 bases and J by 8 bases, and 13 bases separated the two germline ends. The CDR3 totals 13 residues.

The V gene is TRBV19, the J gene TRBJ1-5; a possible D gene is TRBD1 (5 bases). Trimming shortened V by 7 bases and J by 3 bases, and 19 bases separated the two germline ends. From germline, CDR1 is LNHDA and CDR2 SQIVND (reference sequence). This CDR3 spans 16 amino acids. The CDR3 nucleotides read TGTGCCAGTAAACGGGTGGGGGAAAGCCCCAATCAGCCCCAGCATTTT. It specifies CASKRVGESPNQPQHF.

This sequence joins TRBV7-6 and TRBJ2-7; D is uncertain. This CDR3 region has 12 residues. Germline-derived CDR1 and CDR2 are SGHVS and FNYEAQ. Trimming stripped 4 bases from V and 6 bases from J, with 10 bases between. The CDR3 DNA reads TGTGCCAGCAGCTATCGAGCTAGCGAGCAGTACTTC. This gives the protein CASSYRASEQYF. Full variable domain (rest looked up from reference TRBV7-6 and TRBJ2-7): GAGVSQSPRYKVTKRGQDVALRCDPISGHVSLYWYRQALGQGPEFLTYFNYEAQQDKSGLPNDRFSAERPEGSISTLTIQRTEQRDSAMYRCASSYRASEQYFGPGTRLTVT.

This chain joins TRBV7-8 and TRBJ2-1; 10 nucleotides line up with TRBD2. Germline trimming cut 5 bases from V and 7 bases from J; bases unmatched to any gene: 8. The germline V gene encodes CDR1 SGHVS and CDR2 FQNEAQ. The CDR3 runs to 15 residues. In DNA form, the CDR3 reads TGTGCCAGCAGCCGTAGCGGGGGGAGAGGGAATGAGCAGTTCTTC. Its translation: CASSRSGGRGNEQFF.

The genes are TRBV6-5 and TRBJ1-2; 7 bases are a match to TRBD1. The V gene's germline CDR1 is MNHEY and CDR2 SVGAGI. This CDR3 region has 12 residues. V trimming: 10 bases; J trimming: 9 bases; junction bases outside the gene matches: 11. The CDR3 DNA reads TGTGCCATTGCAAGACAGGGTCTGCGCTACACCTTC. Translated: CAIARQGLRYTF.

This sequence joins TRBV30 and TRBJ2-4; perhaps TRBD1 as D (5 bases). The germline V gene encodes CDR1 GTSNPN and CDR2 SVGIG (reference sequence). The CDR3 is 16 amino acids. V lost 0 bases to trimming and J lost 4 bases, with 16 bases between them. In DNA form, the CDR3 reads TGTGCCTGGAGTGTACTGGGGCCGATCGTAAAAAACATTCAGTACTTC. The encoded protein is CAWSVLGPIVKNIQYF.

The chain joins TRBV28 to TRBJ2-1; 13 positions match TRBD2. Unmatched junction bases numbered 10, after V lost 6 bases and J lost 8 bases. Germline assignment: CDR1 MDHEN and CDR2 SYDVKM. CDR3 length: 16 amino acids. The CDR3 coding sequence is TGTGCCAGCAGCACACTCCAGACTAGCGGGAGGCATGAGCAGTTCTTC. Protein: CASSTLQTSGRHEQFF.

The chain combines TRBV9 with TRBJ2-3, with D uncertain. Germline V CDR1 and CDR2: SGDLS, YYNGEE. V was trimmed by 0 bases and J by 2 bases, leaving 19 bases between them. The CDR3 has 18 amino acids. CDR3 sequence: CASSVDPRATAPTDTQYF. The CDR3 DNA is TGTGCCAGCAGCGTAGATCCGAGAGCCACGGCCCCCACAGATACGCAGTATTTT.